This T cell receptor (beta chain) was sequenced for a study of beta chain features in type 1 diabetes. Overall study: Examination spanned fewer than 140,000,000 sorted cells from all samples. Study-wide results and caveats: Shortening of TCRB CDR3s, moderate but significant, appeared in all four CD4+ subsets of Type 1 diabetes patients. Sequencing used cDNA, and cells with high TCR expression could therefore be over-represented. Compared with healthy donors, patients appeared to share more similar naive, central memory and regulatory TCRB repertoires.

As for this clone: The antigen is unknown.

Expressed TCRB transcripts were sequenced because the isolated RNA had all been reverse transcribed beforehand. Here immunoSEQ multiplex PCR was the method, and the copy in TCRdb shows in-frame clones only, minus some. Of around 260,000 clones listed, around 24% are singletons. This CDR3 spans 15 amino acids. The J segment lost 5 bases and the V segment lost 0 bases, leaving 4 bases of the junction unmatched. Germline CDR1 reads MGHRA; CDR2 reads YSYEKL. The authors obtained over 95% purity in all sorted populations. The source is a young woman with type 1 diabetes. The sample taken for sequencing was naive CD4+ T cells from blood. The V call is TRBV4-1, the J call TRBJ2-4; TRBD1 matches at 7 bases. The CDR3 here is CASSQDGTAQNIQYF. In nucleotides, the CDR3 is TGCGCCAGCAGCCAAGATGGGACAGCACAAAACATTCAGTACTTC.